This T cell receptor beta chain originates from a study of blood T cell repertoires in COVID-19 (dated by TCRdb to about 2020). General notes on the study: Samples covering the acute and convalescent phases of COVID-19 were provided by collaborators in the United States, Italy and Spain. The material from the prospective study consisted of cDNA or gDNA derived from T cells, B-cell-depleted T cells, or PBMCs. Subjects who had been exposed to COVID-19, were actively infected with it, or had recovered from it provided the deeply sampled blood TCRbeta repertoires that made up the dataset. A freely available public database, intended as a resource for researchers studying the immune response to SARS-CoV-2, is where the repertoires were released. Samples came from the ongoing ImmuneRACE study (first 160 participants) plus 1,254 subjects from 6 global collaborators. The sample metadata nearly always contained a de-identified subject ID, COVID-19 status, age in years and sex. HLA class I and class II types, where available, came from metadata supplied by the sample provider rather than from assay-based typing. Beyond this particular receptor, the publication reports: The amount of clinical and demographic metadata varied by source and participant and was provided uncurated.

Turning to this clone: Its antigen is unknown. One base away there is no much larger clone; base qualities are not given.

The germline V gene sets CDR1 to SGHRS and CDR2 to YFSETQ. The cysteine opens and the phenylalanine closes a CDR3 of 15 amino acids. The entry retains the CDR3 DNA only, 45 bases that are in frame from base 1. The junction shows trimming of 2 bases on V and 7 bases on J, and the gene matches do not reach 7 bases of it. TCRbeta CDR3 regions were amplified from genomic DNA by means of the immunoSEQ Assay, a bias-controlled multiplex PCR. Processing in the source paper ran as follows. The number of nucleated cells in each sample was estimated from the amplification of reference gene primers within the assay. To quantify the absolute abundance of each unique TCRbeta CDR3 rearrangement, sequence reads were collapsed and filtered. For each sample, productive Simpson clonality was calculated as the square root of Simpson's diversity index across productive rearrangements. The clones in this table, taken by TCRdb from immuneACCESS, are in-frame only. Not every clone is retained; where verified, under half of the shortfall comes from an unresolved V gene, and the cause of the rest is unknown. The V and J calls and the clone size are those of that table, but D and trimming were determined from the DNA. The sample table holds around 190,000 clones, of which 75% to 90% were seen once. About 9% of the sample belongs to the ten largest clones.

Participants in the prospective study were aged about 18 to 95 years, lived in about two dozen United States geographic areas, and enrolled through a virtual design. In the prospective study, cohorts were assigned on the basis of participant-reported clinical history obtained from a screening survey and a study questionnaire. Recovered participants in ImmuneRACE Cohort 3 were defined as having two consecutive negative NP/OP PCR tests, clearance from a healthcare professional, or resolution of symptoms. Each participant in the prospective study had whole blood, serum and a nasopharyngeal or oropharyngeal swab collected by mobile phlebotomists. Over a roughly 2-month period, participants in the prospective study had the option of providing additional blood draws and questionnaires. Before DNA extraction, prospective study blood samples were shipped either frozen or at room temperature.

The clonotype was recovered from a man aged 35-49 years who had recovered from COVID-19. The rearranged segments are TRBV5-1 and TRBJ2-7; 12 central bases correspond to TRBD2. Sequencing was done on a sample of PBMCs or T cells enriched from blood (not recorded which). CDR3 loop: CASSFSSGRAEEQYF. The nucleotides read TGCGCCAGCAGCTTCTCTAGCGGGAGGGCAGAAGAGCAGTACTTC.